The source of this T cell receptor (beta chain) is a study of blood T cell repertoires in COVID-19. The overall study: Collection of acute and convalescent COVID-19 samples took place in the United States, Italy and Spain. T cells, B-cell-depleted T cells, or PBMCs supplied cDNA or gDNA.

Germline CDR1 and CDR2: SGHTA and FQGNSA. CDR3 length: 17 residues. The ends lost 5 bases at V and 1 base at J; junction bases unmatched: 9. In the original analysis: Amplification with reference gene primers provided the estimates of nucleated cell counts. TCRdb keeps only in-frame clones here, not all; method: immunoSEQ multiplex PCR. D and trimming were read from the DNA, whereas the V and J calls and clone size are those reported in that table. Of roughly 63,000 clones detected, approximately 89% appear once; the ten largest clones hold 2.3%. This clonotype was sampled from a human donor in a cohort sampled during active COVID-19. The chain couples TRBV7-2 to TRBJ2-3; TRBD2 aligns across 10 bases. The sequencing input was peripheral blood. CDR3 sequence: CASSPRGTSVGTDTQYF. As DNA, the CDR3 is TGTGCCAGCAGCCCTAGAGGGACTAGCGTCGGCACAGATACGCAGTATTTT.